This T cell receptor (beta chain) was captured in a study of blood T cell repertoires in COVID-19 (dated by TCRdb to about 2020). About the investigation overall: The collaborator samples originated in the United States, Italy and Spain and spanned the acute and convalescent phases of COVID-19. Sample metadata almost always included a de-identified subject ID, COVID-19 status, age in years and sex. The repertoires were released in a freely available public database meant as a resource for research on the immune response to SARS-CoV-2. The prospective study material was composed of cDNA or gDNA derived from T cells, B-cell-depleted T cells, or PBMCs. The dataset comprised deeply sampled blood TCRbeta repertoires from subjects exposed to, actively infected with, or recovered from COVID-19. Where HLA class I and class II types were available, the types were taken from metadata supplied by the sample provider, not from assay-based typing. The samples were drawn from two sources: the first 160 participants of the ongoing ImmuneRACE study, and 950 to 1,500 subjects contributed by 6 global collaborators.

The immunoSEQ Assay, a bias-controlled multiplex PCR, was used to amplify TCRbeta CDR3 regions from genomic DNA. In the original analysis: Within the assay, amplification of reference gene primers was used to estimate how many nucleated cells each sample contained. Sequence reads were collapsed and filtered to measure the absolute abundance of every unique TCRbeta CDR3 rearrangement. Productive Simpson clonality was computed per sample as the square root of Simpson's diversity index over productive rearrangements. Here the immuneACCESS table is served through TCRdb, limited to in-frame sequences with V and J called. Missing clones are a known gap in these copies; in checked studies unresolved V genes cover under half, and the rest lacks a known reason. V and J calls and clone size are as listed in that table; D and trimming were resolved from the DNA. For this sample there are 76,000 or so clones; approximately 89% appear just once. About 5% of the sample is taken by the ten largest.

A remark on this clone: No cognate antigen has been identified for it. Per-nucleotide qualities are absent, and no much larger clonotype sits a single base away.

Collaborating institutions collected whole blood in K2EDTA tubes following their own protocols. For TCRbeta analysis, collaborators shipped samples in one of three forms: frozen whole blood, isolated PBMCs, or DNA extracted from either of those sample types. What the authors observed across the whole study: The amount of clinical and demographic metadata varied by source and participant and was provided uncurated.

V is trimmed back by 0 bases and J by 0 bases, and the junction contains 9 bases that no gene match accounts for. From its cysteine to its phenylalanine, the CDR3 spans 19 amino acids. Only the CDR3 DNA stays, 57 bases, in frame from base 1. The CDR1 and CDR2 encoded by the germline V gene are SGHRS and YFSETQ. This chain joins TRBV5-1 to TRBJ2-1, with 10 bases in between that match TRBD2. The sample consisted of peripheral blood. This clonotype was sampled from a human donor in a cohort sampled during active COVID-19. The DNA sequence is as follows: TGCGCCAGCAGCTTGGCTAGCGGGAGTTCCCGGCACTCCTACAATGAGCAGTTCTTC. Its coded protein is CASSLASGSSRHSYNEQFF.